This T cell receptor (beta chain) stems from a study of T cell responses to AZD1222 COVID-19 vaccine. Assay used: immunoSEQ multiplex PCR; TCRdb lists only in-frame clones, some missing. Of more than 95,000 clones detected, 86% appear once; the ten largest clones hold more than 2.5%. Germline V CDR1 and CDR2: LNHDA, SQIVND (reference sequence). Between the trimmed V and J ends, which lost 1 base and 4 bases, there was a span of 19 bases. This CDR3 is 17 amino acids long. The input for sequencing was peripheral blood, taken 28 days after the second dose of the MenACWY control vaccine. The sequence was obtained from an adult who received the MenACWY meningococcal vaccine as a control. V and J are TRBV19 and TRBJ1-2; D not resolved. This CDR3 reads CASSIVDQAGKAYGYTF. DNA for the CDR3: TGTGCCAGTAGTATAGTCGATCAGGCGGGCAAAGCCTATGGCTACACCTTC.